The rows below give T cell receptor beta chains drawn from one sample of a study of blood T cell repertoires in COVID-19. Here immunoSEQ multiplex PCR was the method, and the copy in TCRdb shows in-frame clones only, minus some. Of tens of thousands of clones listed, approximately 86% are singletons. The sample taken for sequencing was peripheral blood. The receptor source for this set is a man in his fifties with active COVID-19. Each CDR3 is given without its conserved first and last residue.

V,J,CDR3
TRBV6-6,TRBJ2-1,ASSYRSAGGYNEQF
TRBV4-1,TRBJ2-5,ASSLTRQAFQETQY
TRBV10-3,TRBJ2-3,AIRIDPGLAKTDTQY
TRBV6-2/TRBV6-3,TRBJ1-1,ASSSGDRMNTEAF
TRBV29-1,TRBJ1-2,SVLLGYGYT
TRBV11-3,TRBJ1-6,ASRTGYSPLH
TRBV9,TRBJ2-3,ASSVLAGKTDTQY
TRBV29-1,TRBJ1-1,SVANSEAF
TRBV2,TRBJ2-1,ASRAGTSNNEQF
TRBV19,TRBJ2-1,ASSKRGQAKTYNEQF
TRBV6-5,TRBJ2-3,ASKFGGSVGNTQY
TRBV28,TRBJ1-3,ASSRPQGIGSGNTIY
TRBV29-1,TRBJ1-2,SVEGGQGNFGYT
TRBV7-9,TRBJ1-1,ASSLVPGDTEAF
TRBV27,TRBJ2-5,ASSPRNWQGQETQY
TRBV27,TRBJ1-2,ASSKQGLNYGYT
TRBV11-3,TRBJ2-3,ASSLGQGLADRQY
TRBV7-3,TRBJ2-3,ASSLAQTGGGSDTQY
TRBV3-1/TRBV3-2,TRBJ1-4,ASSRAEEKLF
TRBV5-1,TRBJ2-1,ASSLGAGMAYNEQF
TRBV3-1/TRBV3-2,TRBJ2-3,ASSPPFGPGTDTQY
TRBV15,TRBJ1-3,ATSRSGMVGSSGNTIY
TRBV28,TRBJ1-1,ASSSLFPTGNTEAF
TRBV27,TRBJ2-2,ASSLLGFSTGELF
TRBV29-1,TRBJ1-1,SVEDLDRKYTEAF
TRBV7-2,TRBJ1-6,ASTVYTVPSPLH
TRBV27,TRBJ1-2,ASSLSAVANYGYT
TRBV11-2,TRBJ2-1,ASSLLWSEQF
TRBV16,TRBJ1-2,ASSQAGQGSYGYT
TRBV28,TRBJ2-5,ASSLVGQGEETQY
TRBV27,TRBJ2-3,ASSLTRGSTDTQY
TRBV9,TRBJ1-5,ASSVDGYSNQPQH
TRBV9,TRBJ2-1,ASSATHGSGSYNEQF
TRBV14,TRBJ1-1,ASSQGRFTEAF
TRBV11-2,TRBJ2-1,ASSLTSGGISYNEQF
TRBV10-1,TRBJ2-2,APEDIDTGELF
TRBV19,TRBJ2-5,ASSFPGTGQETQY
TRBV9,TRBJ2-1,ASNLGLGDEQF
TRBV5-1,TRBJ1-1,ASSLAGGNTEAF
TRBV11-1,TRBJ1-2,ASTSGIANYGYT
TRBV24-1,TRBJ2-3,ATMDRVTDTQY
TRBV7-2,TRBJ2-3,ASSPWGSGADTQY
TRBV29-1,TRBJ1-4,SVGEGAGGKLF
TRBV19,TRBJ1-6,ASSILSGVGGIYNSPLH
TRBV5-1,TRBJ1-5,ASSLGRDSNQPQH
TRBV5-1,TRBJ1-1,ASSLALTGEAF
TRBV5-5,TRBJ2-7,ASTRRPGTGENEQY
TRBV4-1,TRBJ1-3,ASSQEGATGGNTIY
TRBV7-9,TRBJ1-6,ASSPRDSYSPLH
TRBV5-1,TRBJ1-4,ASGRTNEKLF
TRBV30,TRBJ2-1,AWKTGNEQF
TRBV30,TRBJ1-5,AWDARGDQPQH
TRBV28,TRBJ1-3,ASTEGGRAGNTIY
TRBV18,TRBJ1-2,ASSPAIGEGYT
TRBV7-9,TRBJ2-4,ASSLGPPGQETIQY